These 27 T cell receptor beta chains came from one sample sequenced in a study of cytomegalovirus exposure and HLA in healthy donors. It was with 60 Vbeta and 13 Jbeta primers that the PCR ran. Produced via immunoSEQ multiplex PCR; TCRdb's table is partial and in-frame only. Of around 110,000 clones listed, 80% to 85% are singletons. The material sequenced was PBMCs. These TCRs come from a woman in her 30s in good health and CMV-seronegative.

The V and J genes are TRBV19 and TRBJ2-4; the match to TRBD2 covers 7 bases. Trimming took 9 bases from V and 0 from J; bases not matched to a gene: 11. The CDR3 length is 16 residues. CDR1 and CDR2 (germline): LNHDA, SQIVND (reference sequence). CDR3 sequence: CASRGAGREAKNIQYF. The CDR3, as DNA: TGTGCCAGCAGAGGGGCAGGGAGGGAAGCCAAAAACATTCAGTACTTC. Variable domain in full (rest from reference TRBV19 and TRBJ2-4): DGGITQSPKYLFRKEGQNVTLSCEQNLNHDAMYWYRQDPGQGLRLIYYSQIVNDFQKGDIAEGYSVSREKKESFPLTVTSAQKNPTAFYLCASRGAGREAKNIQYFGAGTRLSVL.

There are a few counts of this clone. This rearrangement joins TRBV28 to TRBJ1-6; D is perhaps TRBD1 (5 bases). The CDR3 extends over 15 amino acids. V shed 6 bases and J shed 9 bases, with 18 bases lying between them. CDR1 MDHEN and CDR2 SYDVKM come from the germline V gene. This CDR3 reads CASSPPEGGVSPLHF. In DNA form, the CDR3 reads TGTGCCAGCAGCCCCCCGGAGGGAGGGGTTTCACCCCTCCACTTT.

The CDR3 region is CATSRDSRPAGSGEQYF. CDR3 bases: TGTGCCACCAGCAGAGATTCCCGCCCGGCGGGGTCGGGCGAGCAGTACTTC. The chain joins TRBV15 to TRBJ2-5; D perhaps matches TRBD2 (6 bases). Near its end, the DNA agrees better with TRBJ2-7, so the J call may be wrong. The CDR3 has 17 residues. Germline-derived CDR1 and CDR2 are LNHNV and YYDKDF (reference sequence).

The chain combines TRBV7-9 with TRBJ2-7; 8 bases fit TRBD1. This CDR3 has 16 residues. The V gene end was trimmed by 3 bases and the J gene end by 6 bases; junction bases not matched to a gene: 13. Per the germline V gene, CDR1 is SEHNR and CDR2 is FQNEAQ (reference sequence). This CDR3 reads CASSFNRDRPSREQYF. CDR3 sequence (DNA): TGTGCCAGCAGCTTTAATAGGGACAGGCCCTCTCGCGAGCAGTACTTC.

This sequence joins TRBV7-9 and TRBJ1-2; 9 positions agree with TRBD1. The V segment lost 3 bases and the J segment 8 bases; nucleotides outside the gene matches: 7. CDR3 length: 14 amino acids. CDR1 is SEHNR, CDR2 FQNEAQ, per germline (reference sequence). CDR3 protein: CASSFGTGFEGYTF. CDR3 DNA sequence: TGTGCCAGCAGCTTCGGGACAGGGTTTGAGGGCTACACCTTC.

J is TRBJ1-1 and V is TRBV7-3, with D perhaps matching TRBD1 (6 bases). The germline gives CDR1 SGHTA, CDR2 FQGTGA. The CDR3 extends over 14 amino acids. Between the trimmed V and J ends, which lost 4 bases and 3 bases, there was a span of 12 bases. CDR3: CASSSLGGDTEAFF. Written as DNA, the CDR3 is TGTGCCAGCAGCTCCCTAGGGGGGGACACTGAAGCTTTCTTT.

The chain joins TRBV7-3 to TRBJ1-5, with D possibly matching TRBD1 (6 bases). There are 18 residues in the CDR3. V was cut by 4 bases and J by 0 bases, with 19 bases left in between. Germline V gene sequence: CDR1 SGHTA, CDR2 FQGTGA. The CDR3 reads CASSSTQGQFYSNQPQHF. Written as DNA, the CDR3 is TGTGCCAGCAGCTCAACCCAGGGACAATTTTATAGCAATCAGCCCCAGCATTTT.

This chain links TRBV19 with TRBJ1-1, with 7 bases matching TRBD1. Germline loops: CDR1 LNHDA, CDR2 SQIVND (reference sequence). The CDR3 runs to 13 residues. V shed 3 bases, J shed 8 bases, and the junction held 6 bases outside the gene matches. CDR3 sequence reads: CASSIGGQLEAFF. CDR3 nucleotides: TGTGCCAGTAGTATTGGGGGACAGCTGGAAGCTTTCTTT.

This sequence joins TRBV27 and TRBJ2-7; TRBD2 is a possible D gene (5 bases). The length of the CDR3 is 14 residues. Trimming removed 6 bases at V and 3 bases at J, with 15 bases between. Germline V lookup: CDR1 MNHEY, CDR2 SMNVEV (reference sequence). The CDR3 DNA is TGTGCCAGCAGGGATGGACTGGCCCTCTACGAGCAGTACTTC. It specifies CASRDGLALYEQYF.

CDR3 loop: CASSVVREGGEQYF. The CDR3 region has the DNA TGTGCCAGCAGCGTAGTACGGGAGGGTGGCGAGCAGTACTTC. This chain connects TRBV9 to TRBJ2-7, with TRBD2 matching over 8 bases. Germline trimming cut 0 bases from V and 6 bases from J; bases unmatched to any gene: 5. The germline CDR1 and CDR2 sequences are SGDLS and YYNGEE. There are 14 residues in the CDR3.

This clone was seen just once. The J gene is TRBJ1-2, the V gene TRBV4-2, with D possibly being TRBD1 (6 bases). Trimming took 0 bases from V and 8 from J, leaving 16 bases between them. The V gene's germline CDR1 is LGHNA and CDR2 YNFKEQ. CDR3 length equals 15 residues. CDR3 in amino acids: CASSQENRATGGYTF. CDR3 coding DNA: TGTGCCAGCAGCCAAGAGAACAGGGCCACAGGGGGCTACACCTTC.

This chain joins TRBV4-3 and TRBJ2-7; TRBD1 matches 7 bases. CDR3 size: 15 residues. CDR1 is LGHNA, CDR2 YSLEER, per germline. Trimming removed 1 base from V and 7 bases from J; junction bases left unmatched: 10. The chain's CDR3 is CASSQGTGPLGEQYF. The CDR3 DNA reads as TGCGCCAGCAGCCAAGGGACAGGCCCCCTCGGAGAGCAGTACTTC.

The CDR3 bases are TGTGCCAGCTCACCTCGACAGGGGATGAACACTGAAGCTTTCTTT. It translates to CASSPRQGMNTEAFF. This sequence joins TRBV18 and TRBJ1-1, with 8 bases lining up with TRBD1. CDR3 length: 15 residues. Germline V gives CDR1 KGHSH, CDR2 LQKENI. V trimming: 3 bases; J trimming: 0 bases; junction bases outside the gene matches: 3.

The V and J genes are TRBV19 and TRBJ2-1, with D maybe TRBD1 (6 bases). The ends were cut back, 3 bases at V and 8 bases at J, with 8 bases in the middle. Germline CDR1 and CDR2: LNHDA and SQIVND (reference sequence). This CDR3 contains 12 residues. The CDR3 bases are TGTGCCAGTAGTATTAGGGGGTATGAGCAGTTCTTC. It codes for CASSIRGYEQFF.

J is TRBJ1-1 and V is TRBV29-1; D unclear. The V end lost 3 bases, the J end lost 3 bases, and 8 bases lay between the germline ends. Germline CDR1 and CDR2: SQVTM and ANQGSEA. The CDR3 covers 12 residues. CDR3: CSVDEGDTEAFF. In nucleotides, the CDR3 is TGCAGCGTTGATGAGGGTGACACTGAAGCTTTCTTT.

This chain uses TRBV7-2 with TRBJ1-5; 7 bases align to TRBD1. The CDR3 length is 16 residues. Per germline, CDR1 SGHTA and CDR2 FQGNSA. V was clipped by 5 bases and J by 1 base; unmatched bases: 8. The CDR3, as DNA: TGTGCCAGCAGCAGCTCCGGGACAGCCAGCAATCAGCCCCAGCATTTT. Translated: CASSSSGTASNQPQHF.

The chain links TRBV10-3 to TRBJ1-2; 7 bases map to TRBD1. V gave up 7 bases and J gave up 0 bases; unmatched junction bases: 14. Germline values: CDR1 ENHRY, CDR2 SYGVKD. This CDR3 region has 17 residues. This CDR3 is CAITQGVKGATNYGYTF. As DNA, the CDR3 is TGTGCCATCACCCAAGGGGTGAAGGGGGCGACTAACTATGGCTACACCTTC.

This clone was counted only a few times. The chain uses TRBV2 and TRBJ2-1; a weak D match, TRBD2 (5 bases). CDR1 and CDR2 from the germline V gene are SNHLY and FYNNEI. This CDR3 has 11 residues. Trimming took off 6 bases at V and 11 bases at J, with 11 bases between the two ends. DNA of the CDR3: TGTGCCAGCAGGGGGAGCGTCCAGCAGTTCTTC. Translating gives CASRGSVQQFF.

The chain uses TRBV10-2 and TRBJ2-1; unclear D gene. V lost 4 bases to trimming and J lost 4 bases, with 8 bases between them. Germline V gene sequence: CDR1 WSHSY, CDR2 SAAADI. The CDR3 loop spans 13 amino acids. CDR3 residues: CASSVQKYNEQFF. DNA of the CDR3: TGCGCCAGCAGTGTCCAGAAATACAATGAGCAGTTCTTC.

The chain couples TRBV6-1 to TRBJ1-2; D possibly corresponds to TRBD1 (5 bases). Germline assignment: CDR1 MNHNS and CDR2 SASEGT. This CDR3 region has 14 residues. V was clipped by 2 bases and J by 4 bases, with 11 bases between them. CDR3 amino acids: CASSEPWGLYGYTF. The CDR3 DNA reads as TGTGCCAGCAGTGAACCTTGGGGCCTCTATGGCTACACCTTC.

CDR3 region: CASSLYNRELYEQYF. The CDR3 DNA is TGCGCCAGCAGCCTTTACAACAGGGAACTCTACGAGCAGTACTTC. V usage is TRBV4-1 and J usage is TRBJ2-7; D is possibly TRBD1 (6 bases). CDR3 size: 15 residues. CDR1 MGHRA and CDR2 YSYEKL come from the germline V gene. The V end lost 4 bases, the J end lost 3 bases, and 16 bases lay between the germline ends.

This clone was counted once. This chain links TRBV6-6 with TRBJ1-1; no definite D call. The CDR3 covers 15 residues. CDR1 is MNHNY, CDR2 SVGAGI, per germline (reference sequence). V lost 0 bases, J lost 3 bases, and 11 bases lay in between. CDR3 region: CASSYSSEAYTEAFF. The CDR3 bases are TGTGCCAGCAGTTACTCGAGCGAAGCCTACACTGAAGCTTTCTTT.

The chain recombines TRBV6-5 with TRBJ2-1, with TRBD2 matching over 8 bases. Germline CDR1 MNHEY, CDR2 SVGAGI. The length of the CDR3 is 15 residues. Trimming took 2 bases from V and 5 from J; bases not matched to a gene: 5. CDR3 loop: CASSYALGGDNEQFF. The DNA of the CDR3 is TGTGCCAGCAGTTACGCCCTCGGGGGGGACAATGAGCAGTTCTTC.

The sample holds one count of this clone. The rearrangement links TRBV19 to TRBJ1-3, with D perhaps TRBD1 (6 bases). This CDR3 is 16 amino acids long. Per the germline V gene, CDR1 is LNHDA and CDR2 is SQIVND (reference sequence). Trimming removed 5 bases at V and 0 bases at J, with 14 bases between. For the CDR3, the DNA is TGTGCCAGTAGTCCCCGGGGACAATTCTCTGGAAACACCATATATTTT. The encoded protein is CASSPRGQFSGNTIYF.

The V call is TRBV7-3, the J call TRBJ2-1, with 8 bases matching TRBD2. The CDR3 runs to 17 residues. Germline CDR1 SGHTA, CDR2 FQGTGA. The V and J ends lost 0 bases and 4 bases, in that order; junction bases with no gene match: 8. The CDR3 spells CASSLTGELAGYNEQFF. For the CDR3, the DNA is TGTGCCAGCAGCTTAACGGGGGAGCTAGCGGGTTACAATGAGCAGTTCTTC.

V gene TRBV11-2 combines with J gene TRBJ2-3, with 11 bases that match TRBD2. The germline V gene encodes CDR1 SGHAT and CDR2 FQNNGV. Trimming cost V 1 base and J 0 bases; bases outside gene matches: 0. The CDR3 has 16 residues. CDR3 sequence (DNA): TGTGCCAGCAGCTTAGGGACTAGCGGGAGCACAGATACGCAGTATTTT. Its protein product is CASSLGTSGSTDTQYF.

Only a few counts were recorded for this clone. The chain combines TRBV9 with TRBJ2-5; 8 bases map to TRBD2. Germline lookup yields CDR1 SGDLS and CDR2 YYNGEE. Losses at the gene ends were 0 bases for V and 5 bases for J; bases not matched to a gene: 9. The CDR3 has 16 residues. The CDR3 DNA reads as TGTGCCAGCAGCGTAGTCAACGCGGGAGGAGAGGAGACCCAGTACTTC. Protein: CASSVVNAGGEETQYF.